What follows are 2 T cell receptor beta chains derived from one specimen sequenced in a study of T cells in Graves' hyperthyroidism and ophthalmopathy. The investigators amplified TCR beta CDR3 regions from RNA transcripts. TCR CDR3 regions were first amplified by RT-PCR with HTBI primers. TCRdb reprocessed the multiplex PCR reads with MiXCR, giving one entry per CDR3 protein. In the table there are 96,000 or so distinct CDR3 sequences, roughly 49% of which are singletons. The sample was blood. The receptors were sampled from a woman aged 40-49 years with Graves' hyperthyroidism.

V is TRBV2 and J is TRBJ1-2, with TRBD1 matching over 7 bases. Germline CDR1 SNHLY, CDR2 FYNNEI. After removal of 6 bases from V and 3 bases from J, the junction contained 7 bases not matched to a gene. CDR3 length equals 14 residues. This chain's CDR3 is CASRAGTAYYGYTF. In DNA, the CDR3 is TGTGCCAGCAGAGCCGGGACAGCCTACTATGGCTACACCTTC.

In its sample, this clonotype was seen many times. The CDR3 DNA follows: TGTGCCAGCAGCTTAAATGGCAAAGAGACCCAGTACTTC. The encoded protein is CASSLNGKETQYF. This chain links TRBV7-3 with TRBJ2-5; D not certain. Germline V CDR1 and CDR2: SGHTA, FQGTGA. This CDR3 region has 13 residues. The ends were cut back, 1 base at V and 3 bases at J, with 6 bases in the middle.